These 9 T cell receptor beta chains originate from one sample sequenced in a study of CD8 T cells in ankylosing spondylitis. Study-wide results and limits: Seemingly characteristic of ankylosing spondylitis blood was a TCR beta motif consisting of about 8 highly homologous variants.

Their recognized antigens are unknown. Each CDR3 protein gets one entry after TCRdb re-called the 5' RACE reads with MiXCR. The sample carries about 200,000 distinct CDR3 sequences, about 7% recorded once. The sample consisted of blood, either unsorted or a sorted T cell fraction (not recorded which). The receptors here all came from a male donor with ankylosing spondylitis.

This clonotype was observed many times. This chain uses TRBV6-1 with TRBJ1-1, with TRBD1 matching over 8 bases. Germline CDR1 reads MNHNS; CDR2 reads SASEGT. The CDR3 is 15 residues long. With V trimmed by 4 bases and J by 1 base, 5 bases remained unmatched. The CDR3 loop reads CASSGGRGPNTEAFF. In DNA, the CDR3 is TGTGCCAGCAGTGGAGGCAGGGGGCCGAACACTGAAGCTTTCTTT.

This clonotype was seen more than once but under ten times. The CDR3 loop is CASSLVVGYEQYF. The CDR3 bases are TGTGCCAGCAGCTTAGTGGTGGGATACGAGCAGTACTTC. The J gene is TRBJ2-7, the V gene TRBV7-2; no clear D gene. The V end was cut by 1 base, the J end by 4 bases, with 8 bases between. Germline values: CDR1 SGHTA, CDR2 FQGNSA. This CDR3 is built from 13 residues.

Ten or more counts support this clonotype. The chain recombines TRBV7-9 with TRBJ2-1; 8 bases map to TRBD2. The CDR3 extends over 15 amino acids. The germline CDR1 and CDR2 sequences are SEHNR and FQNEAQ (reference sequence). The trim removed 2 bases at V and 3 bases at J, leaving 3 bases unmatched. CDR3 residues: CASSLITSGYNEQFF. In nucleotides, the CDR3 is TGTGCCAGCAGCTTAATAACTAGCGGCTACAATGAGCAGTTCTTC.

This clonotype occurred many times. CDR3 sequence: CASSPRFGGSLYTIYF. CDR3 nucleotides: TGCGCCAGCAGCCCCAGGTTTGGGGGATCGTTATACACCATATATTTT. The genes are TRBV5-1 and TRBJ1-3; possibly TRBD1 for D (5 bases). V was shortened by 4 bases and J by 8 bases, with 22 bases between the two germline ends. Germline CDR1 and CDR2: SGHRS and YFSETQ. CDR3 length: 16 amino acids.

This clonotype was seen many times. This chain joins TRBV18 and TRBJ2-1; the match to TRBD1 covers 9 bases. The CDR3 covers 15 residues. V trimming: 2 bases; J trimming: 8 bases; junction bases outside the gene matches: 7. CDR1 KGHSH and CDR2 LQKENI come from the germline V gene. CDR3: CASSPTGGIFDEQFF. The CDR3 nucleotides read TGTGCCAGCTCACCAACAGGGGGCATTTTTGATGAGCAGTTCTTC.

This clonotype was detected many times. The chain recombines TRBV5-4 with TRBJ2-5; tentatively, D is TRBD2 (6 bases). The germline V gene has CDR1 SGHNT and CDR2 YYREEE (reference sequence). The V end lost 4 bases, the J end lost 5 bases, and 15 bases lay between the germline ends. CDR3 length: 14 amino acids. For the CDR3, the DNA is TGTGCCAGCAGCCTTCGACTAGTCCGGGAGACCCAGTACTTC. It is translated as CASSLRLVRETQYF.

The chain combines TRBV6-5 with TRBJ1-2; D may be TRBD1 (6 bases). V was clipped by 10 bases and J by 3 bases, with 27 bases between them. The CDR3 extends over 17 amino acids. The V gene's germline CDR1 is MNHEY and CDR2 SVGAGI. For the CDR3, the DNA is TGTGCCACCCGATACTCTATCTTACACAGGGCAGACTATGGCTACACCTTC. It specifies CATRYSILHRADYGYTF.

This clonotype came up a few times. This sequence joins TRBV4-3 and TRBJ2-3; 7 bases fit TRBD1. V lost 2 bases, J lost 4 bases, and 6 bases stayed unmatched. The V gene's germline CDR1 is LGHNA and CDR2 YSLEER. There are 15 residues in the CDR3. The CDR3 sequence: CASSQSGGMADTQYF. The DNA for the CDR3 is TGCGCCAGCAGCCAATCAGGGGGTATGGCAGATACGCAGTATTTT.

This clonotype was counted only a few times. DNA of the CDR3: TGTGCCAGCAGTCCAAATCGTTCGGGGAAGGGGGCTAGCGGGAGGTACGAGCAGTACTTC. This encodes CASSPNRSGKGASGRYEQYF. The V call is TRBV11-1, the J call TRBJ2-7, with 11 bases that match TRBD2. The trim removed 6 bases at V and 4 bases at J, leaving 23 bases unmatched. The CDR3 extends over 20 amino acids. Germline loops: CDR1 SGHAT, CDR2 FQDESV (reference sequence). The variable domain in full, completed from reference TRBV11-1 and TRBJ2-7, reads EAEVAQSPRYKITEKSQAVAFWCDPISGHATLYWYRQILGQGPELLVQFQDESVVDDSQLPKDRFSAERLKGVDSTLKIQPAELGDSAMYLCASSPNRSGKGASGRYEQYFGPGTRLTVT.